This T cell receptor (beta chain) was sequenced during a study of beta chain features in type 1 diabetes. The study, taken as a whole, reports: Across all four CD4+ subsets, people with type 1 diabetes showed modestly shorter TCRB CDR3s. Any HLA effect on TCRB rearrangement was left unresolved by small sub-analyses.

The V gene end was trimmed by 1 base and the J gene end by 6 bases; junction bases not matched to a gene: 6. The CDR3 spans 15 residues. The germline gives CDR1 LNHNV, CDR2 YYDKDF (reference sequence). Comment on this clone: Its antigen is unknown.

The isolated RNA, all of it, was reverse transcribed, so expressed TCRB transcripts were what got sequenced. Sequenced by immunoSEQ multiplex PCR; TCRdb stores in-frame clones only, minus some. The repertoire holds roughly 150,000 clones, with 6.5% to 9.5% as singletons. Averaging roughly 120 mL, one heparinised blood draw came from each individual donor. CD4+ cells of the naive, central memory, regulatory and stem cell-like memory types were sorted via CD45RO/CCR7/CD25/CD127/CD95/CD27. Sorted cells reached over 95% purity in every population. This sequence was found in a woman aged 35 to 49 with type 1 diabetes. The J gene is TRBJ1-5, the V gene TRBV15; 7 positions match TRBD1. Material for sequencing was central memory CD4+ T cells from blood. CDR3 loop: CATSRVEGAGQPQHF. The DNA of the CDR3 is TGTGCCACCAGCAGAGTTGAGGGGGCCGGTCAGCCCCAGCATTTT. Full variable domain (missing parts from reference TRBV15 and TRBJ1-5): DAMVIQNPRYQVTQFGKPVTLSCSQTLNHNVMYWYQQKSSQAPKLLFHYYDKDFNNEADTPDNFQSRRPNTSFCFLDIRSPGLGDTAMYLCATSRVEGAGQPQHFGDGTRLSIL.